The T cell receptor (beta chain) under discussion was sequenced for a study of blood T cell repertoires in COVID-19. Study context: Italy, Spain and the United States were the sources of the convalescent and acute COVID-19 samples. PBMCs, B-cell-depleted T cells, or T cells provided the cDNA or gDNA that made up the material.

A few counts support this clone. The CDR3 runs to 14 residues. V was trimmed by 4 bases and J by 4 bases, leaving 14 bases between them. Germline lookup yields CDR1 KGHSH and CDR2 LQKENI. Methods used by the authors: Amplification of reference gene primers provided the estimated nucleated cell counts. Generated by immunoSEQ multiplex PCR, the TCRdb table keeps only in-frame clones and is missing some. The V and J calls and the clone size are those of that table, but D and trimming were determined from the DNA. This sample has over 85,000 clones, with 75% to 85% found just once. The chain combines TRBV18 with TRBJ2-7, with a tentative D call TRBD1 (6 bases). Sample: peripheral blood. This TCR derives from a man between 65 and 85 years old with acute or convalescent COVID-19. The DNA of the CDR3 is TGTGCCAGCTCACTTCGAGCGGACAGATACGAGCAGTACTTC. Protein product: CASSLRADRYEQYF.